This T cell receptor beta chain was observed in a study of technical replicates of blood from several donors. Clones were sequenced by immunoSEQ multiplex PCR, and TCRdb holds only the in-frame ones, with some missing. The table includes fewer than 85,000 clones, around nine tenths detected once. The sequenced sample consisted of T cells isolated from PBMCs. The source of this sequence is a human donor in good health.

The CDR3 bases are TGCGCCAGCAGCCTGGGGGACAGAAGCACAGATACGCAGTATTTT. Translating gives CASSLGDRSTDTQYF. The chain employs TRBV4-3 and TRBJ2-3; 7 bases fit TRBD1. The CDR3 runs 15 residues. Losses at the gene ends were 4 bases for V and 0 bases for J; bases not matched to a gene: 4. CDR1 and CDR2 from the germline V gene are LGHNA and YSLEER.